A selection of T cell receptor beta chains follows, all from one sample in a study of glioma-infiltrating T cells after dendritic cell vaccination. The assay was immunoSEQ multiplex PCR, and TCRdb's table has in-frame clones only and misses some. The sample lists about 82,000 clones; 70% to 90% were seen once. This specimen consisted of blood, obtained before dendritic cell vaccination. These receptors were collected from a human donor with glioblastoma. CDR3s include the opening cysteine and the closing phenylalanine or tryptophan. D genes are given only for firm matches. A row's size may be missing; if present it is once, few, many or a size class.

j_gene	abundance	d_gene	v_gene	CDR3nt	CDR3aa
TRBJ2-1	NA	NA	TRBV14	TGTGCCAGCAGCCAGTCCCTCCTCAGCGCCTACAATGAGCAGTTCTTC	CASSQSLLSAYNEQFF
TRBJ2-6	NA	NA	TRBV27	TGTGCCAGCAGTCCAAGGCAGGGGCGCTCTGGGGCCAACGTCCTGACTTTC	CASSPRQGRSGANVLTF
TRBJ1-2	NA	TRBD1	TRBV10-3	TGTGCCATCACCGGGACAGCTTCTTTTAACTATGGCTACACCTTC	CAITGTASFNYGYTF
TRBJ2-5	NA	NA	TRBV7-9	TGTGCCAGCAGTCCCCGAGGGGAGACCCAGTACTTC	CASSPRGETQYF
TRBJ2-6	NA	TRBD1	TRBV29-1	TGCAGCGTCCCTATCCGTCCCGGGACAGGGACTGGGGCCAACGTCCTGACTTTC	CSVPIRPGTGTGANVLTF
TRBJ2-7	NA	TRBD1	TRBV9	TGTGCCAGCAGCGCACAGGGGAAGCCCTACGAGCAGTACTTC	CASSAQGKPYEQYF
TRBJ1-2	NA	NA	TRBV19	TGTGCCAGTAGACAGGGCCTAGATGGCTACACCTTC	CASRQGLDGYTF
TRBJ2-1	once	TRBD2	TRBV6-5	TGTGCCAGCAGCAGGCCGGGACTAGTCAATGAGCAGTTCTTC	CASSRPGLVNEQFF
TRBJ2-7	NA	TRBD2	TRBV7-9	TGTGCCAGCCGTCGGGGGGGCGAGTCCTACGAGCAGTACTTC	CASRRGGESYEQYF
TRBJ1-2	NA	TRBD1	TRBV5-4	TGTGCCAGCAGCTTAGGACAGGCGGACTATGGCTACACCTTC	CASSLGQADYGYTF
TRBJ2-3	NA	TRBD2	TRBV5-1	TGCGCCAGCAGCTTGATGGCTAGCGGGAGGTCAGATACGCAGTATTTT	CASSLMASGRSDTQYF
TRBJ2-7	NA	NA	TRBV6-1	TGTGCCAGCAGTGAGGTAGACAACACAGCCTCCTACGAGCAGTACTTC	CASSEVDNTASYEQYF
TRBJ1-5	NA	TRBD1	TRBV7-6	TGTGCCAGCAGCCCCTCGACAGGGGGGGCCAATCAGCCCCAGCATTTT	CASSPSTGGANQPQHF
TRBJ2-1	NA	TRBD2	TRBV7-2	TGTGCCAGCAGCGTTCGACTAGCGGGAGGGCCTTTCGATGAGCAGTTCTTC	CASSVRLAGGPFDEQFF
TRBJ1-4	NA	NA	TRBV6-4	TGTGCCAGCAGTGACCGAGTAGTGGTCCTCATTGGTGAAAAACTGTTTTTT	CASSDRVVVLIGEKLFF
TRBJ2-7	NA	NA	TRBV7-9	TGTGCCAGCAGCTTAGGCGGACAGCTCTACGAGCAGTACTTC	CASSLGGQLYEQYF
TRBJ1-1	once	TRBD1	TRBV5-4	TGTGCCAGCAGCCTAGGGACAGCCATGAACACTGAAGTTTTCTTT	CASSLGTAMNTEVFF
TRBJ1-4	once	NA	TRBV23-1	TGCGCCAGCATCGGGTGCAGGGCTTGTGAAAAACTGTTTTTT	CASIGCRACEKLFF
TRBJ2-7	NA	TRBD2	TRBV11-3	TGTGCCAGCAGCGTACAGACTAGCGGGAATTTGGGCTACGAGCAGTACTTC	CASSVQTSGNLGYEQYF
TRBJ2-7	NA	NA	TRBV11-3	TGTGCCAGCAGCTTACCGAGCTCCTACGAGCAGTACTTC	CASSLPSSYEQYF
TRBJ1-3	NA	NA	TRBV6-5	TGTGCCAGCAGTGAGGCAGGGAGAAACACCATATATTTT	CASSEAGRNTIYF
TRBJ1-5	once	NA	TRBV6-5	TGTGCCAGCAACCCGGGATATAATAGCAATCAGCCCCAGCATTTT	CASNPGYNSNQPQHF
TRBJ2-2	NA	NA	TRBV7-9	TGTGCCAGCAGCTCCAGGTCCTTGCCCGGGGAGCTGTTTTTT	CASSSRSLPGELFF
TRBJ2-7	NA	NA	TRBV11-3	TGTGCCAGCAGCTTAGCAGGGGAGGGCTACGAGCAGTACTTC	CASSLAGEGYEQYF
TRBJ2-3	NA	TRBD1	TRBV10-3	TGTGCCATCTCACTAGGGACAGGGGGCAGTGATACGCAGTATTTT	CAISLGTGGSDTQYF
TRBJ2-7	NA	NA	TRBV5-5	TGTGCCAGCAGCTTGGGAGGGCAGAAGATCTACGAGCAGTACTTC	CASSLGGQKIYEQYF
TRBJ1-1	once	NA	TRBV10-3	TGTGCCATACAGAACTTGAACACTGAAGCTTTCTTT	CAIQNLNTEAFF
TRBJ2-7	NA	TRBD2	TRBV5-1	TGCGCCAGCAGCTTGGCCGTCACTAGCGCCCCTAAGAACGAGCAGTACTTC	CASSLAVTSAPKNEQYF
TRBJ2-1	NA	NA	TRBV12-5	TGTGCTAGTGGTTTGGGATCGACCGCGGCTAATGAGCAGTTCTTC	CASGLGSTAANEQFF
TRBJ2-7	NA	TRBD2	TRBV2	TGTGCCAGCAATACGGGACTAGCGGGACTCAACTACGAGCAGTACTTC	CASNTGLAGLNYEQYF
TRBJ1-2	NA	TRBD1	TRBV19	TGTGCCAGTAGTACAGGGGGTGGTGGCTACACCTTC	CASSTGGGGYTF
TRBJ2-7	NA	NA	TRBV7-2	TGTGCCAGCAACACGAGGTCCCTTGGGTCCTACGAGCAGTACTTC	CASNTRSLGSYEQYF
TRBJ2-2	NA	NA	TRBV6-1	TGTGCCAGCAGCACCGGGACATATGATACCGGGGAGCTGTTTTTT	CASSTGTYDTGELFF
TRBJ1-1	once	TRBD1	TRBV6-6	TGTGCCAGCAGTCTGGACGGCAGGGGGCTTTTCTTT	CASSLDGRGLFF
TRBJ1-4	few	NA	TRBV4-2	TGTGCCAGCAGCCAAGAGCTCGGGAGGTGGTTAGAAAAACTGTTTTTT	CASSQELGRWLEKLFF
TRBJ2-5	NA	TRBD1	TRBV4-1	TGCGCCAGCAGCCAAGGGGCGGGACAGGGTCGAGAGACCCAGTACTTC	CASSQGAGQGRETQYF
TRBJ1-5	NA	NA	TRBV21-1	TGTGCCAGCAGCAAAGGTTCAGGACAGGGGGATTGGAATCAGCCCCAGCATTTT	CASSKGSGQGDWNQPQHF
TRBJ1-2	NA	NA	TRBV2	TGTGCCAGCAGTGAATATAGGGGCTCTAACTATGGCTACACCTTC	CASSEYRGSNYGYTF
TRBJ2-4	NA	TRBD2	TRBV5-5	TGTGCCAGCAGCTTGGCCGGGGGGGCTGGGGCCAAAAACATTCAGTACTTC	CASSLAGGAGAKNIQYF
TRBJ1-2	NA	NA	TRBV7-9	TGTGCCAGCAGCTCTTACCCCAGACAAGGGGCGCACGACTATGGCTACACCTTC	CASSSYPRQGAHDYGYTF
TRBJ2-2	NA	TRBD1	TRBV23-1	TGCGCCAGCAGTCATTCCCCCGTGGACAGGGAGGCCGGGGAGCTGTTTTTT	CASSHSPVDREAGELFF
TRBJ1-4	NA	TRBD1	TRBV11-2	TGTGCCAGCAGCTTAGACCCGGGACAGCTGAATGAAAAACTGTTTTTT	CASSLDPGQLNEKLFF
TRBJ1-1	NA	TRBD1	TRBV5-1	TGCGCCAGCAGCCCGGGACAGGGCGGCACTGAAGCTTTCTTT	CASSPGQGGTEAFF
TRBJ1-1	NA	NA	TRBV20-1	TGCAGTGCTAGGAGGACAGCTGAAGCTTTCTTT	CSARRTAEAFF
TRBJ1-2	NA	TRBD1	TRBV18	TGTGCCAGCTCACCCTACAATCTTCGGGACAGGGGGCTAGGATATGGCTACACCTTC	CASSPYNLRDRGLGYGYTF
TRBJ2-3	NA	TRBD2	TRBV6-1	TGTGCCAGCAGTGCTAGCGGATACACAGATACGCAGTATTTT	CASSASGYTDTQYF
TRBJ1-5	NA	NA	TRBV28	TGTGCCAGCAGTTTACGGGATAGCAATCAGCCCCAGCATTTT	CASSLRDSNQPQHF
TRBJ1-4	NA	TRBD1	TRBV15	TGTGCCACCAGTTTACCCGGGACAGGGGATGAAAAACTGTTTTTT	CATSLPGTGDEKLFF